These 27 T cell receptor beta chains came from one sample sequenced in a study of shared clonotypes between healthy human individuals (dated by TCRdb to 2020 to 2022). Library creation used the immunoSEQ multiplex PCR assay. Imported from immuneACCESS, the table was reduced by TCRdb to in-frame sequences with V and J called. These copies leave out some clones; in studies compared against another copy, an unresolved V gene accounts for under half, and the cause of the remainder is not known. Here the sample has millions of clones; 93% occur a single time. In total, the top ten clones hold roughly 1.7% of the sample. CD8 naive samples were CD45RO-negative cells positively selected for CCR7, giving a CD45RA+CCR7+ population that excluded TemRA cells. Sequences were obtained from naive CD8+ T cells from PBMCs. The cell subset or site label corresponds to: CD45RA+CCR7+. The source of these receptors is a man younger than 30 in good health. Some clones in this sample may be carry-over from other donors' samples.

V is TRBV5-5 and J is TRBJ2-7; D call uncertain. V lost 4 bases, J lost 5 bases, and 7 bases lay in between. CDR3 size: 11 residues. Germline V gene sequence: CDR1 SGHKS, CDR2 YYEKEE (reference sequence). The DNA of the CDR3 is TGTGCCAGCAGCCCCAATAACGAGCAGTACTTC. Encoded protein: CASSPNNEQYF. Looking up the rest from reference TRBV5-5 and TRBJ2-7 gives the full variable domain: DAGVTQSPTHLIKTRGQQVTLRCSPISGHKSVSWYQQVLGQGPQFIFQYYEKEERGRGNFPDRFSARQFPNYSSELNVNALLLGDSALYLCASSPNNEQYFGPGTRLTVT.

The CDR3 DNA is TGTGCCAGCAGCCAAGTCCTAGCGGGTGAGCAGTTCTTC. It codes for CASSQVLAGEQFF. This chain connects TRBV14 to TRBJ2-1; TRBD2 matches 8 bases. Germline V lookup: CDR1 SGHDN, CDR2 FVKESK. This CDR3 contains 13 residues. Trimming removed 1 base from V and 9 bases from J; junction bases left unmatched: 2.

The J gene is TRBJ1-2, the V gene TRBV28, with 8 bases that match TRBD1. Germline V gene lookup returns CDR1 MDHEN and CDR2 SYDVKM. The CDR3 is 15 amino acids. J gave up 6 bases and V 6 bases, and 12 bases lay outside the gene matches. DNA for the CDR3: TGTGCCAGCAGCCCTCTTGACAGGGGAGTAAATGGCTACACCTTC. Amino acids: CASSPLDRGVNGYTF.

This sequence joins TRBV6-5 and TRBJ2-7, with 7 nucleotides matching TRBD1. CDR1 and CDR2 (germline): MNHEY, SVGAGI. This CDR3 has 16 residues. The J segment lost 2 bases and the V segment lost 0 bases, leaving 7 bases of the junction unmatched. The chain's CDR3 is CASSYSPYRGPYEQYF. The DNA for the CDR3 is TGTGCCAGCAGTTACTCGCCCTACAGGGGCCCCTACGAGCAGTACTTC.

As for this clone: Other DNA sequences of this sample code for an identical CDR3. CDR3 sequence reads: CASSFQTYEQYF. The CDR3, as DNA: TGTGCCAGCAGTTTCCAGACCTACGAGCAGTACTTC. The J gene is TRBJ2-7, the V gene TRBV28, with no clear D. The CDR3 is 12 residues long. CDR1 is MDHEN and CDR2 is SYDVKM in the germline V gene. Between the trimmed V and J ends, which lost 3 bases and 2 bases, there was a span of 5 bases.

The V call is TRBV7-9, the J call TRBJ2-3, with no clear D. Germline lookup yields CDR1 SEHNR and CDR2 FQNEAQ (reference sequence). V lost 11 bases and J 2 bases, leaving 5 bases between the germline ends. The CDR3 has 10 amino acids. The CDR3 coding sequence is TGTGCCGCCACCACAGATACGCAGTATTTT. It yields the protein CAATTDTQYF.

The rearrangement joins TRBV25-1 to TRBJ2-5, with D maybe TRBD2 (6 bases). Trimming stripped 6 bases from V and 7 bases from J, with 15 bases between. Germline CDR1 MGHDK, CDR2 SYGVNS. The CDR3 consists of 13 residues. CDR3 sequence: CASSPGVIGTQYF. CDR3 nucleotides: TGTGCCAGCAGCCCGGGGGTAATTGGGACCCAGTACTTC.

This chain joins TRBV27 and TRBJ2-7; 9 nucleotides match TRBD2. This CDR3 comprises 16 residues. The germline CDR1 and CDR2 sequences are MNHEY and SMNVEV (reference sequence). V shed 5 bases and J 6 bases; nucleotides not matched to a gene: 14. CDR3 nucleotides: TGTGCCAGCAGTCCATGGAATAGCGGGAGCTACGCCGAGCAGTACTTC. Amino acids: CASSPWNSGSYAEQYF.

The chain combines TRBV27 with TRBJ1-2; D remains ambiguous. The CDR3 runs 15 residues. The V gene lost 2 bases and the J gene lost 6 bases, with 16 bases spanning the gap. Germline V lookup: CDR1 MNHEY, CDR2 SMNVEV (reference sequence). The CDR3 loop reads CASSLIVGEPDGYTF. CDR3 nucleotide sequence: TGTGCCAGCAGTTTAATAGTCGGGGAGCCGGATGGCTACACCTTC.

The V and J genes are TRBV6-5 and TRBJ1-5; the D is unclear. The CDR3 loop spans 13 amino acids. CDR1 is MNHEY, CDR2 SVGAGI, per germline. The ends were cut back, 1 base at V and 4 bases at J, with 5 bases in the middle. The CDR3 here is CASSYFGNQPQHF. CDR3 bases: TGTGCCAGCAGTTACTTTGGAAATCAGCCCCAGCATTTT.

This chain links TRBV19 with TRBJ1-2; D unresolved. The V end lost 3 bases, the J end lost 2 bases, and 19 bases lay between the germline ends. The germline V gene encodes CDR1 LNHDA and CDR2 SQIVND (reference sequence). The CDR3 is 17 residues long. The CDR3 nucleotides are TGTGCCAGTAGTATTACACTTCTCCGGGGAGTGAACTATGGCTACACCTTC. It specifies CASSITLLRGVNYGYTF.

The J gene is TRBJ2-7, the V gene TRBV6-1, with 12 bases matching TRBD2. Germline V gene sequence: CDR1 MNHNS, CDR2 SASEGT. V dropped 4 bases and J dropped 2; count of bases not matched to a gene: 12. This CDR3 is built from 18 residues. The CDR3 spells CASSGRLAGVMTPYEQYF. The CDR3 region has the DNA TGTGCCAGCAGTGGCCGACTAGCGGGAGTAATGACCCCCTACGAGCAGTACTTC.

V usage is TRBV7-8 and J usage is TRBJ2-7; the D gene could be TRBD1 or TRBD2 (5 bases each). The CDR3 is made up of 17 amino acids. In germline, CDR1 is SGHVS, CDR2 FQNEAQ. V lost 3 bases to trimming and J lost 3 bases, with 21 bases between them. The CDR3 DNA is TGTGCCAGCAGCTTTCTCTTATACGGGACCCAGCGCTACGAGCAGTACTTC. Its protein is CASSFLLYGTQRYEQYF. The entire variable domain, with the rest obtained from reference TRBV7-8 and TRBJ2-7, is as follows: GAGVSQSPRYKVAKRGQDVALRCDPISGHVSLFWYQQALGQGPEFLTYFQNEAQLDKSGLPSDRFFAERPEGSVSTLKIQRTQQEDSAVYLCASSFLLYGTQRYEQYFGPGTRLTVT.

The chain has TRBV7-9 and TRBJ1-2; 8 nucleotides match TRBD1. V was pared by 4 bases and J by 10 bases, with 8 bases of the junction left unmatched. CDR3 length equals 13 residues. Germline V gene data show CDR1 as SEHNR and CDR2 as FQNEAQ (reference sequence). Written as DNA, the CDR3 is TGTGCCAGCAGCTCGGAGACAGGGGACGACTACACCTTC. It encodes CASSSETGDDYTF. Drawing the rest from reference TRBV7-9 and TRBJ1-2, the complete variable domain is DTGVSQNPRHKITKRGQNVTFRCDPISEHNRLYWYRQTLGQGPEFLTYFQNEAQLEKSRLLSDRFSAERPKGSFSTLEIQRTEQGDSAMYLCASSSETGDDYTFGSGTRLTVV.

This clone was counted a few times. The CDR3 DNA is TGTGCCAGCAGTTCGGGGGTGCGGCAGCCCCAGCATTTT. Its translation: CASSSGVRQPQHF. This chain connects TRBV27 to TRBJ1-5; D is possibly TRBD1 (5 bases). With 4 bases removed from V and 7 bases from J, the gap between germline ends came to 11 bases. Germline V CDR1 and CDR2: MNHEY, SMNVEV (reference sequence). This CDR3 comprises 13 residues.

The chain is built from TRBV11-2 and TRBJ2-1, with 13 nucleotides matching TRBD2. The germline V gene encodes CDR1 SGHAT and CDR2 FQNNGV. The CDR3 loop spans 16 amino acids. Trimming took 4 bases from V and 5 from J; bases not matched to a gene: 5. Written as DNA, the CDR3 is TGTGCCAGCAGCTCTCGGACTAGCGGGAGCAACAATGAGCAGTTCTTC. Residues: CASSSRTSGSNNEQFF.

The chain uses TRBV21-1 and TRBJ2-1; no check of the table's D call, TRBD1, against the DNA was made. TRBV21-1 is designated a pseudogene. The CDR3 contains 15 residues. The CDR3 coding sequence is TGTGCCAGCAGCAATAGGACAGGGGCAGGCAATGAGCAGTTCTTC. Translation: CASSNRTGAGNEQFF.

This chain connects TRBV13 to TRBJ2-2; no clear D. The CDR3 runs to 11 residues. Between the trimmed V and J ends, which lost 7 bases and 6 bases, there was a span of 6 bases. Germline-derived CDR1 and CDR2 are PRHDT and FYEKMQ (reference sequence). The CDR3 DNA sequence: TGTGCCAGCACCCTCGCCGGGGAGCTGTTTTTT. As protein: CASTLAGELFF.

The rearrangement links TRBV9 to TRBJ1-4, with a weak D call TRBD1 (6 bases). The CDR3 runs to 15 residues. Germline CDR1 SGDLS, CDR2 YYNGEE. V shed 2 bases and J shed 3 bases, with 11 bases lying between them. This CDR3 is CASSVAPGANEKLFF. Written as DNA, the CDR3 is TGTGCCAGCAGCGTGGCCCCAGGGGCTAATGAAAAACTGTTTTTT.

The chain carries TRBV11-2 and TRBJ2-2, with TRBD1 as a possible D gene (6 bases). The CDR3 covers 14 residues. Germline CDR1 and CDR2: SGHAT and FQNNGV. Trimming shortened V by 0 bases and J by 6 bases, and 8 bases separated the two germline ends. The CDR3 reads CASSLDTGPGELFF. The CDR3, as DNA: TGTGCCAGCAGCTTAGATACAGGGCCCGGGGAGCTGTTTTTT. Filled out from reference TRBV11-2 and TRBJ2-2, the complete variable domain reads EAGVAQSPRYKIIEKRQSVAFWCNPISGHATLYWYQQILGQGPKLLIQFQNNGVVDDSQLPKDRFSAERLKGVDSTLKIQPAKLEDSAVYLCASSLDTGPGELFFGEGSRLTVL.

The chain couples TRBV19 to TRBJ2-7; D call uncertain. V lost 7 bases to trimming and J lost 5 bases, with 9 bases between them. The CDR3 loop spans 11 amino acids. CDR1 and CDR2 (germline): LNHDA, SQIVND (reference sequence). The CDR3: CASTDGDEQYF. The CDR3 nucleotides are TGTGCCAGTACCGATGGCGACGAGCAGTACTTC.

The V and J genes are TRBV7-9 and TRBJ2-5, with D perhaps matching TRBD2 (6 bases). V lost 2 bases and J lost 5, with 18 bases in between. The CDR3 runs 16 residues. Per germline, CDR1 SEHNR and CDR2 FQNEAQ (reference sequence). The CDR3 region has the DNA TGTGCCAGCAGCTTAAGTGTCGCCACCGCGGGGGAGACCCAGTACTTC. Its translation is CASSLSVATAGETQYF.

The gene calls are TRBV4-1 and TRBJ1-2; no reliable D call. V was pared by 0 bases and J by 2 bases, with 10 bases between. Germline V CDR1 and CDR2: MGHRA, YSYEKL. The CDR3 spans 15 residues. Written as DNA, the CDR3 is TGCGCCAGCAGCCAAGACTTGGCACAGAACTATGGCTACACCTTC. It translates to CASSQDLAQNYGYTF.

The V gene is TRBV9, the J gene TRBJ2-7; unclear D gene. The CDR3 consists of 13 residues. Germline values: CDR1 SGDLS, CDR2 YYNGEE. V lost 0 bases and J 6 bases, leaving 10 bases between the germline ends. CDR3 bases: TGTGCCAGCAGCGTAGGCACCACAGCCGAGCAGTACTTC. This gives the protein CASSVGTTAEQYF.

The chain recombines TRBV28 with TRBJ2-7; the match to TRBD2 covers 14 bases. The trim removed 6 bases at V and 5 bases at J, leaving 15 bases unmatched. Germline V CDR1 and CDR2: MDHEN, SYDVKM. The CDR3 is 18 residues long. CDR3 sequence reads: CASRPPGTSGRGRHEQYF. In DNA form, the CDR3 reads TGTGCCAGCAGACCTCCCGGGACTAGCGGGAGAGGTCGTCACGAGCAGTACTTC.

In its sample, this clone was seen once. The chain couples TRBV7-2 to TRBJ1-5, with 8 bases aligning to TRBD1. From germline, CDR1 is SGHTA and CDR2 FQGNSA. With V trimmed by 5 bases and J by 6 bases, 6 bases remained unmatched. The CDR3 runs to 14 residues. CDR3 region: CASSHTGGSQPQHF. Written as DNA, the CDR3 is TGTGCCAGCAGCCATACAGGGGGAAGTCAGCCCCAGCATTTT.

The chain recombines TRBV5-1 with TRBJ2-5, with 7 nucleotides matching TRBD1. The J segment lost 5 bases and the V segment lost 0 bases, leaving 10 bases of the junction unmatched. Germline V gene data show CDR1 as SGHRS and CDR2 as YFSETQ. CDR3 length: 16 residues. As DNA, the CDR3 is TGCGCCAGCAGCTTGGCCTATACAGGGGCTATGGAGACCCAGTACTTC. The encoded protein is CASSLAYTGAMETQYF.